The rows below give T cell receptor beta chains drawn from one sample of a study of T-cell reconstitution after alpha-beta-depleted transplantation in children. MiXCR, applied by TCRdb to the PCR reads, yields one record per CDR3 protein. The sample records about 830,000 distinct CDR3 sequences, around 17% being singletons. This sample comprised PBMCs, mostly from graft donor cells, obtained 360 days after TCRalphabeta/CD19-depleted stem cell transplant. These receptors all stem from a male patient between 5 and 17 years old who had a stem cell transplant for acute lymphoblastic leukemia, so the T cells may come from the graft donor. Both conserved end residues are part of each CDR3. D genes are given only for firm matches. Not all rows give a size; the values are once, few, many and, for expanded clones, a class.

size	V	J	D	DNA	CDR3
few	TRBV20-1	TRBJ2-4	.	TGCAGTGCTAGAGTCCCTAACATTCAGTACTTC	CSARVPNIQYF
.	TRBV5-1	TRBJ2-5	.	TGCGCCAGCAGGGAGATAGAGAGGACCCAGTACTTC	CASREIERTQYF
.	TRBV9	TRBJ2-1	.	TGTGCCAGCAGCGTAGGAGCCGAACTCTCCTACAATGAGCAGTTCTTC	CASSVGAELSYNEQFF
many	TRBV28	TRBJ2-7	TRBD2	TGTGCCAGCAGTCCAGAAACTAGCGGGAGCTACGAGCAGTACTTC	CASSPETSGSYEQYF
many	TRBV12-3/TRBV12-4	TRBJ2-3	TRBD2	TGTGCCAGCAGTCAGCTAGCGGGGAGCACAGATACGCAGTATTTT	CASSQLAGSTDTQYF
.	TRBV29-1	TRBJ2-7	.	TGCAGCGTTGAATACGGGAGTAGCGACGAGCAGTACTTC	CSVEYGSSDEQYF
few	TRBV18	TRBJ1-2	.	TGTGCCAGCTCACCCCAGGTAGCTAACTATGGCTACACCTTC	CASSPQVANYGYTF
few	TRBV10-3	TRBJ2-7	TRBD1	TGTGCCATCAGTGATCTGGGGACAGATCCCTACGAGCAGTACTTC	CAISDLGTDPYEQYF
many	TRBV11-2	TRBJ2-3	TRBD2	TGTGCCAGCAGCTTGACTAGCGGGCCCAGCACAGATACGCAGTATTTT	CASSLTSGPSTDTQYF
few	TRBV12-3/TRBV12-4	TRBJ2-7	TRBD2	TGTGCCAGCAGTCCTCGTTGGCCTAGCGGGTTCTACGAGCAGTACTTC	CASSPRWPSGFYEQYF
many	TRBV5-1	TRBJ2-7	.	TGCGCCAGCAGCTCGGTCCGGGGGATCGATTTGGCTTACGAGCAGTACTTC	CASSSVRGIDLAYEQYF
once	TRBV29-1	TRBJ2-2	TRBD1	TGCAGCGTATCCCCGGCCCAGGGGGATGACACCGGGGAGCTGTTTTTT	CSVSPAQGDDTGELFF
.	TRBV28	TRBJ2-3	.	TGTGCCAGCAGTCTACCTCTAGGTGGGGGTAGCACAGATACGCAGTATTTT	CASSLPLGGGSTDTQYF
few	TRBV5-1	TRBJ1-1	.	TGCGCCAGCAGCTTGTTTGGCGAACAGGGTGGCGGCACTGAAGCTTTCTTT	CASSLFGEQGGGTEAFF
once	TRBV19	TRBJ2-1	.	TGTGCCAGTATTAGCCCCTACAATGAGCAGTTCTTC	CASISPYNEQFF
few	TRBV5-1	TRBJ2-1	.	TGCGCCAGCAGGGGCCATGGGGGCAGCTCCTACAATGAGCAGTTCTTC	CASRGHGGSSYNEQFF
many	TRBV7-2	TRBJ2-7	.	TGTGCCAGCAGCTTAGCGCAGACAAGCCCAATCCACGAGCAGTACTTC	CASSLAQTSPIHEQYF
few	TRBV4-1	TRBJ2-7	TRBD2	TGCGCCAGCAGCCAGGTAGCGGGGCCACCTTGGCAGTACTTC	CASSQVAGPPWQYF
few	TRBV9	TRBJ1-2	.	TGTGCCAGCAGCGTAGAAGCACAGGCCGGCTATGGCTACACCTTC	CASSVEAQAGYGYTF
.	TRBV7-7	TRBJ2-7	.	TGTGCCAGCAGCAGAACCCAGGGGAACGAGCAGTACTTC	CASSRTQGNEQYF
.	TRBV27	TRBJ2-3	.	TGTGCCAGCAGTTTTTCTGTCGGGACGAGCACAGATACGCAGTATTTT	CASSFSVGTSTDTQYF
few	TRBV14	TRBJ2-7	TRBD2	TGTGCCAGCAGCCCCGTCCGGGGAGCGGGAGGGCCCTACGAGCAGTACTTC	CASSPVRGAGGPYEQYF
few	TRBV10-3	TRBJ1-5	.	TGTGCCATCAGTGAGCTTCCCCAGGGGCTCAGGCAGCCCCAGCATTTT	CAISELPQGLRQPQHF
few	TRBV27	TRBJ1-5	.	TGTGCCAGCAGTTTTGCAGGGGCTTGGCGAATCGGTGGTCAGCCCCAGCATTTT	CASSFAGAWRIGGQPQHF
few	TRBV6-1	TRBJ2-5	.	TGTGCCAGCATAGAAGAGACCCAGTACTTC	CASIEETQYF
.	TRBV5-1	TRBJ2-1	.	TGCGCCACCTTTCAGGCCCCAGACGCCAATGAGCAGTTCTTC	CATFQAPDANEQFF
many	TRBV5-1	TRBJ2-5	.	TGCGCCAGCAGCTTGGCTCCTGTGAGAGAGACCCAGTACTTC	CASSLAPVRETQYF
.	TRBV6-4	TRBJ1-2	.	TGTGCCAGCAGGGGACCGGCCTATGGCTACACCTTC	CASRGPAYGYTF
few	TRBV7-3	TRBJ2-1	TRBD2	TGTGCCAGCAGCCCGACTAGCGGGAGCGATGAGCAGTTCTTC	CASSPTSGSDEQFF